This TCR beta chain was found in a study of T-cell reconstitution after alpha-beta-depleted transplantation in children. Germline CDR1 and CDR2: SGHTA and FQGNSA. This CDR3 contains 16 residues. The V and J ends lost 2 bases and 1 base, in that order; junction bases with no gene match: 8. As it was prepared, the TCRbeta library received unique molecular identifiers. In TCRdb, the PCR reads were re-called with MiXCR into one record per CDR3 protein. The sample shows about 540,000 distinct CDR3 sequences, about 17% of them seen only once. J is TRBJ2-7 and V is TRBV7-2; TRBD2 aligns across 7 bases. Source: PBMCs from the stem cell graft donor, taken from the stem cell graft. This TCR came from a human donor who donated a stem cell graft to a child with acute lymphoblastic leukemia. The CDR3 sequence is CASSLRVAGVSYEQYF. The CDR3 DNA reads as TGTGCCAGCAGCTTAAGGGTCGCGGGAGTTTCCTACGAGCAGTACTTC.